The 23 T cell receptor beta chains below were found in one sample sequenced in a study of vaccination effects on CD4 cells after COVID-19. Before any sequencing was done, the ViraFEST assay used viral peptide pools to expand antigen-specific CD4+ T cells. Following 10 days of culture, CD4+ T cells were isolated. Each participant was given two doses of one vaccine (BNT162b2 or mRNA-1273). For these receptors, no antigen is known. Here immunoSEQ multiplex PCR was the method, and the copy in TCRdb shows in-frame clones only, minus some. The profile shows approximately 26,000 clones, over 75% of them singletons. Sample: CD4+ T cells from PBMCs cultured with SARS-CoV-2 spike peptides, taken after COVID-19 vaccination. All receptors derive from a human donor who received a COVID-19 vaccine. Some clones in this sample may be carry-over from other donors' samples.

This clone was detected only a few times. The CDR3 sequence is CASSNRDRESIGTGELFF. Written as DNA, the CDR3 is TGCGCCAGCAGCAACAGGGACAGGGAATCAATAGGCACCGGGGAGCTGTTTTTT. This rearrangement joins TRBV4-1 to TRBJ2-2; 9 bases agree with TRBD1. The CDR3 runs 18 residues. J was trimmed by 4 bases and V by 5 bases; bases with no gene match: 14. From germline, CDR1 is MGHRA and CDR2 YSYEKL.

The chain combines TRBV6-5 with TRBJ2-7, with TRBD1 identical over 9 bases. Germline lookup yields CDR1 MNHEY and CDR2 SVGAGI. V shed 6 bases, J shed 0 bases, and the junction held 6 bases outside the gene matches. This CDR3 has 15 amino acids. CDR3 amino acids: CASSPRQGVSYEQYV. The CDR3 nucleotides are TGTGCCAGCAGCCCAAGACAGGGGGTCTCCTACGAGCAGTACGTC.

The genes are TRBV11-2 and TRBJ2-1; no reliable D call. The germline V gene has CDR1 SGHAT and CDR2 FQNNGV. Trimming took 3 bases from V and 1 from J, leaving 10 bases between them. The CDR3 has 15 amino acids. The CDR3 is CASSLTYLSYNEQFF. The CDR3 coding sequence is TGTGCCAGCAGCTTGACATACCTATCCTACAATGAGCAGTTCTTC.

The CDR3 spells CASSLGLQVNYGYTF. As DNA, the CDR3 is TGTGCCAGCAGCTTAGGCCTGCAGGTGAACTATGGCTACACCTTC. This chain joins TRBV7-2 and TRBJ1-2; D call uncertain. Trimming pared 1 base from V and 2 bases from J, leaving 11 bases between. Germline CDR1 SGHTA, CDR2 FQGNSA. The length of the CDR3 is 15 residues.

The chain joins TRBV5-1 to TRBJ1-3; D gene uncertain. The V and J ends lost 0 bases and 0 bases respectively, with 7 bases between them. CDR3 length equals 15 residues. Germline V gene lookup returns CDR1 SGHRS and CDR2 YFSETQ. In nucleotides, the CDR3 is TGCGCCAGCAGCTTGGATGGGAGCTCTGGAAACACCATATATTTT. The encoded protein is CASSLDGSSGNTIYF. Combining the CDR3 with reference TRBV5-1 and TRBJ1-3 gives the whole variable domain KAGVTQTPRYLIKTRGQQVTLSCSPISGHRSVSWYQQTPGQGLQFLFEYFSETQRNKGNFPGRFSGRQFSNSRSEMNVSTLELGDSALYLCASSLDGSSGNTIYFGEGSWLTVV.

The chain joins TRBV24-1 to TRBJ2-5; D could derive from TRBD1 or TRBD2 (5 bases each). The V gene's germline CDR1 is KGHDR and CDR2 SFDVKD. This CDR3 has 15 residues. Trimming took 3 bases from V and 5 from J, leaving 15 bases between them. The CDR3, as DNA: TGTGCCACCAGTGATGCCCGGGACCGACGGGAGACCCAGTACTTC. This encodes CATSDARDRRETQYF.

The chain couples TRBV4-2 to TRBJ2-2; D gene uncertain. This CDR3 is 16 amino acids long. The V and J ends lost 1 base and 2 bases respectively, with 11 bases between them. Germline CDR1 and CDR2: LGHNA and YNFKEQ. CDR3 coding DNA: TGTGCCAGCAGCCAAGGGGTTAGCTCTAACACCGGGGAGCTGTTTTTT. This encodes CASSQGVSSNTGELFF.

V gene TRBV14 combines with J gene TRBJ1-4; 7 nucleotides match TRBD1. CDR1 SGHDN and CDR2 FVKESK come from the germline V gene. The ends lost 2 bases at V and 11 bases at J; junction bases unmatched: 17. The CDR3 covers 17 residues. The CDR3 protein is CASSQYGTDLLMRKLFF. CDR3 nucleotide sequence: TGTGCCAGCAGCCAATACGGGACAGACCTTCTAATGAGGAAACTGTTTTTT.

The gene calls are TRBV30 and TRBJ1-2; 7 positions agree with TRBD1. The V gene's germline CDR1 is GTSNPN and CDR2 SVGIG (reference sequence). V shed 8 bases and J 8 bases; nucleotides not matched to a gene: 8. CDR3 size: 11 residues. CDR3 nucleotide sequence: TGTGCCCGGCAGGGGGTGGGCGGCTACACCTTC. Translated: CARQGVGGYTF. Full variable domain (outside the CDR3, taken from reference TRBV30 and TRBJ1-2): SQTIHQWPATLVQPVGSPLSLECTVEGTSNPNLYWYRQAAGRGLQLLFYSVGIGQISSEVPQNLSASRPQDRQFILSSKKLLLSDSGFYLCARQGVGGYTFGSGTRLTVV.

CDR3 in DNA: TGCGCCAGCAGCTGGCCGAGTGAGACCCAGTACTTC. It encodes CASSWPSETQYF. The rearrangement uses TRBV5-1 and TRBJ2-5, with D hard to call. The ends were cut back, 3 bases at V and 5 bases at J, with 8 bases in the middle. CDR3 size: 12 residues. Per germline, CDR1 SGHRS and CDR2 YFSETQ.

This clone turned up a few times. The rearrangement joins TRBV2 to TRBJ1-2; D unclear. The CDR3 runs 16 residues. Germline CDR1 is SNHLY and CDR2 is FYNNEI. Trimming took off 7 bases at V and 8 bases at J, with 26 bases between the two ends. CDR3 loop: CASNPLSPGLLVGYTF. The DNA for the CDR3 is TGTGCCAGCAATCCTCTTTCCCCCGGGCTCTTGGTAGGCTACACCTTC.

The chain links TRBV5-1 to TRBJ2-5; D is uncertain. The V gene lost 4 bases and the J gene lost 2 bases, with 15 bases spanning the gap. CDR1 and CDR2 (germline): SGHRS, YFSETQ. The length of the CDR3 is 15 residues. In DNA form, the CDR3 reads TGCGCCAGCAGCCTGAATCGATACGCTCAAGAGACCCAGTACTTC. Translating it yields CASSLNRYAQETQYF.

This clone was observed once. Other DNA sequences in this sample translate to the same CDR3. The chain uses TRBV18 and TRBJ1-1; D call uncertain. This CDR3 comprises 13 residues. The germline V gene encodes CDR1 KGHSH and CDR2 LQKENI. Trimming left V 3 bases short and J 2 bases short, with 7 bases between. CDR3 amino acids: CASSPRGNTEAFF. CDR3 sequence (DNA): TGTGCCAGCTCACCGCGCGGAAACACTGAAGCTTTCTTT.

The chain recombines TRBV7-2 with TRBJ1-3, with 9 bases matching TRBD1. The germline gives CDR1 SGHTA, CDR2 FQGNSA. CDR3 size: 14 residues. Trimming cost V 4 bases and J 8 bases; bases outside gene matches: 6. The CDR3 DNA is TGTGCCAGCAGCTCGACAGGGGGTTCTTACACCATATATTTT. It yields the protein CASSSTGGSYTIYF.

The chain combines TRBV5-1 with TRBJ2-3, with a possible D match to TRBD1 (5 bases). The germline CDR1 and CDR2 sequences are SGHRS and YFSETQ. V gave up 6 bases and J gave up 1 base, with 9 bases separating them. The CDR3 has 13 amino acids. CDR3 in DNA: TGCGCCAGCAAATTAGGGGGCACAGATACGCAGTATTTT. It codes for CASKLGGTDTQYF. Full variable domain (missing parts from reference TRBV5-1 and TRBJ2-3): KAGVTQTPRYLIKTRGQQVTLSCSPISGHRSVSWYQQTPGQGLQFLFEYFSETQRNKGNFPGRFSGRQFSNSRSEMNVSTLELGDSALYLCASKLGGTDTQYFGPGTRLTVL.

The CDR3 nucleotides are TGTGCCAGCAGCCAAGATCGGCTGAGGAGGCTCGACGCTTTCTTT. It is translated as CASSQDRLRRLDAFF. The rearrangement joins TRBV14 to TRBJ1-1, with D hard to call. Germline V lookup: CDR1 SGHDN, CDR2 FVKESK. V was shortened by 0 bases and J by 11 bases, with 19 bases between the two germline ends. This CDR3 has 15 amino acids.

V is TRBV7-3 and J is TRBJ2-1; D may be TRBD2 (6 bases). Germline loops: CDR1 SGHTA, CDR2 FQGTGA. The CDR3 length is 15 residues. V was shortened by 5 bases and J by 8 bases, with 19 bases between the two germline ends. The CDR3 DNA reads TGTGCCAGCAGCCATGGGGGGACGGTGAGTGATGAGCAGTTCTTC. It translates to CASSHGGTVSDEQFF.

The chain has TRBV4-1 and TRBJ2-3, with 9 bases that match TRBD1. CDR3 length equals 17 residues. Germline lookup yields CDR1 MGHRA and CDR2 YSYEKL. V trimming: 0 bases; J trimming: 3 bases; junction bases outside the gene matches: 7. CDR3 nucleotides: TGCGCCAGCAGCCAAGATGAAAACAGGGGGCTTACAGATACGCAGTATTTT. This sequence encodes CASSQDENRGLTDTQYF.

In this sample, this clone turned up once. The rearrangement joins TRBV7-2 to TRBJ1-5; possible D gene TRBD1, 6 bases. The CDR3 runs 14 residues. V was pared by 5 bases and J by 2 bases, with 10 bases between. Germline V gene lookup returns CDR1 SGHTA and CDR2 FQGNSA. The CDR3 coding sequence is TGTGCCAGCAGCCCACGACAGGGCAATCAGCCCCAGCATTTT. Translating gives CASSPRQGNQPQHF.

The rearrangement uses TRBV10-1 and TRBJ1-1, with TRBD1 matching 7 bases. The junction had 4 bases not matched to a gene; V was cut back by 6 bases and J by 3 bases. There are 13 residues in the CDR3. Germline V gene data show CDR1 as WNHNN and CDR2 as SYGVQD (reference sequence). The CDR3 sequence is CASRQDRDTEAFF. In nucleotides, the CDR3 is TGCGCCAGCAGACAAGACAGGGACACTGAAGCTTTCTTT.

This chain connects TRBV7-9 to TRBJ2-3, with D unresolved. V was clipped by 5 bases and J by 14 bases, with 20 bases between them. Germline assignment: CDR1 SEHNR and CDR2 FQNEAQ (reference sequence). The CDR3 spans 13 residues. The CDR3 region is CASSPPWTISGYF. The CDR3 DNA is TGTGCCAGCAGCCCTCCATGGACCATCTCGGGGTATTTT.

CDR3 residues: CASSPSGQGRYGYTF. The CDR3 DNA is TGTGCCAGCAGTCCCTCGGGACAGGGGCGATATGGCTACACCTTC. The rearrangement joins TRBV27 to TRBJ1-2, with 10 bases identical to TRBD1. This CDR3 has 15 amino acids. CDR1 and CDR2 from the germline V gene are MNHEY and SMNVEV (reference sequence). The junction had 8 bases not matched to a gene; V was cut back by 5 bases and J by 5 bases.

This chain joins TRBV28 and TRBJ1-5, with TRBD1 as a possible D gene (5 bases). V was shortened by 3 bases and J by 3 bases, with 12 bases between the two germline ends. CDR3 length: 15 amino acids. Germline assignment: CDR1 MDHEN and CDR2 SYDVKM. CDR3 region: CASSLPDRVNQPQHF. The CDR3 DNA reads TGTGCCAGCAGTTTGCCTGACAGAGTCAATCAGCCCCAGCATTTT.